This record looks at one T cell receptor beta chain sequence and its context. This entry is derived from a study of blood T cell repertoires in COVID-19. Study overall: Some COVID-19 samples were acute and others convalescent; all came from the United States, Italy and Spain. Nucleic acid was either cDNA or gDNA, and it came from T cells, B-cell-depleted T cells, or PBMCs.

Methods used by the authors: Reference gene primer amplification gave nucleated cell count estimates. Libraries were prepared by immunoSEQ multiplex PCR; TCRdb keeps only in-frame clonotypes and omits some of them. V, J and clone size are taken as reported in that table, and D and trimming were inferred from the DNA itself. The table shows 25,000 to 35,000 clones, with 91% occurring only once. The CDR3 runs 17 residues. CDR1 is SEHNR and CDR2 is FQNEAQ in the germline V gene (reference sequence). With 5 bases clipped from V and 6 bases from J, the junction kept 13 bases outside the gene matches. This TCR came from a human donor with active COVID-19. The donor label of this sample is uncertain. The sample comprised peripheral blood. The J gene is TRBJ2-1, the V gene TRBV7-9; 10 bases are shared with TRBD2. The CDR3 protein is CASSRGASGGLGNEQFF. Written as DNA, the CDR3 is TGTGCCAGCAGCCGAGGGGCTAGCGGGGGTCTGGGCAATGAGCAGTTCTTC.